A selection of T cell receptor beta chains follows, all from one sample in a study of shared clonotypes between healthy human individuals. Profiled with immunoSEQ multiplex PCR; TCRdb holds only in-frame clones, not every one. This table has some 680,000 clones, 73% appearing once. The sample comprised memory CD4+ T cells sorted from blood. Every receptor here comes from a woman younger than 45 in good health. The CDR3 runs from the conserved cysteine through the conserved F or W. Each record gives: J gene, clone size, D gene, V gene, CDR3 protein, CDR3 DNA. D genes are given only for firm matches. Not every row has a clone size; where given, it reads once, few, many or a size class.

J: TRBJ2-5; size: NA; D: NA; V: TRBV2; CDR3: CASGSINPEAVGYF; DNA: TGTGCCAGCGGGTCGATAAATCCGGAGGCTGTCGGTTACTTC
J: TRBJ2-3; size: once; D: TRBD2; V: TRBV6-6; CDR3: CASSTSGGGDTQYF; DNA: TGTGCCAGCAGTACTAGCGGGGGGGGAGATACGCAGTATTTT
J: TRBJ2-5; size: few; D: NA; V: TRBV5-1; CDR3: CASSVGHGETQYF; DNA: TGCGCCAGCTCGGTAGGGCACGGAGAGACCCAGTACTTC
J: TRBJ1-4; size: NA; D: TRBD1; V: TRBV5-1; CDR3: CASGTGVDEKLFF; DNA: TGCGCCAGCGGGACAGGGGTGGATGAAAAACTGTTTTTT
J: TRBJ2-3; size: NA; D: TRBD2; V: TRBV10-3; CDR3: CAIKAGGTDTQYF; DNA: TGTGCCATCAAAGCGGGAGGTACAGATACGCAGTATTTT
J: TRBJ2-7; size: NA; D: TRBD1; V: TRBV7-9; CDR3: CASSRNRGLGEQYF; DNA: TGTGCCAGCAGCCGTAACAGGGGGCTGGGAGAGCAGTACTTC
J: TRBJ2-1; size: NA; D: TRBD2; V: TRBV11-3; CDR3: CASSFEGAGYNEQFF; DNA: TGTGCCAGCAGCTTCGAGGGAGCGGGATACAATGAGCAGTTCTTC
J: TRBJ1-5; size: NA; D: NA; V: TRBV7-6; CDR3: CASSLRPPANSNQPQHF; DNA: TGTGCCAGCAGCTTAAGGCCACCGGCGAACAGCAATCAGCCCCAGCATTTT
J: TRBJ1-4; size: NA; D: NA; V: TRBV19; CDR3: CASSRQRRTEKLFF; DNA: TGTGCCAGTAGTAGACAAAGACGGACTGAAAAACTGTTTTTT
J: TRBJ2-3; size: NA; D: TRBD2; V: TRBV29-1; CDR3: CSVASGSQDTQYF; DNA: TGCAGCGTTGCTAGCGGGAGTCAGGATACGCAGTATTTT
J: TRBJ2-1; size: NA; D: TRBD2; V: TRBV4-1; CDR3: CASSPRGDAGGVNNEQFF; DNA: TGCGCCAGCAGCCCCAGAGGGGATGCGGGAGGTGTCAACAATGAGCAGTTCTTC
J: TRBJ1-2; size: many; D: NA; V: TRBV9; CDR3: CASSVEVFGAGYTF; DNA: TGTGCCAGCAGCGTAGAAGTCTTCGGTGCTGGCTACACCTTC
J: TRBJ2-1; size: few; D: TRBD2; V: TRBV10-1; CDR3: CASSRDYYNEQFF; DNA: TGCGCCAGCAGTAGGGACTACTACAATGAGCAGTTCTTC
J: TRBJ1-1; size: NA; D: NA; V: TRBV28; CDR3: CASSLSGLGRENTEAFF; DNA: TGTGCCAGCAGTTTATCGGGCCTTGGCAGGGAGAACACTGAAGCTTTCTTT
J: TRBJ2-3; size: NA; D: TRBD1; V: TRBV5-1; CDR3: CASSFGTGVTDTQYF; DNA: TGCGCCAGCAGCTTCGGGACAGGTGTAACAGATACGCAGTATTTT
J: TRBJ2-7; size: NA; D: TRBD2; V: TRBV14; CDR3: CASSQGLAGVSEQYF; DNA: TGTGCCAGCAGCCAGGGACTAGCGGGAGTATCCGAGCAGTACTTC
J: TRBJ1-6; size: NA; D: NA; V: TRBV2; CDR3: CASRRTGPYSYNSPLHF; DNA: TGTGCCAGCAGACGAACAGGGCCCTACTCCTATAATTCACCCCTCCACTTT
J: TRBJ1-3; size: NA; D: NA; V: TRBV6-6; CDR3: CASRGGGNTIYF; DNA: TGTGCCAGCCGGGGAGGGGGGAACACCATATATTTT
J: TRBJ2-5; size: NA; D: NA; V: TRBV2; CDR3: CASSEGLAETQYF; DNA: TGTGCCAGCAGTGAGGGCCTCGCGGAGACCCAGTACTTC
J: TRBJ1-1; size: NA; D: NA; V: TRBV11-2; CDR3: CASSLDLWGANTEAFF; DNA: TGTGCCAGCAGCTTAGATCTTTGGGGGGCGAACACTGAAGCTTTCTTT
J: TRBJ2-6; size: NA; D: NA; V: TRBV28; CDR3: CASSRRGLDGANVLTF; DNA: TGTGCCAGCAGTCGGCGTGGGCTGGACGGGGCCAACGTCCTGACTTTC
J: TRBJ2-7; size: NA; D: NA; V: TRBV6-5; CDR3: CASSYSYRETNEQYF; DNA: TGTGCCAGCAGTTACTCTTACAGGGAGACCAACGAGCAGTACTTC
J: TRBJ2-2; size: NA; D: NA; V: TRBV28; CDR3: CASSEWGIRAGELFF; DNA: TGTGCCAGCAGTGAATGGGGGATTAGAGCCGGGGAGCTGTTTTTT
J: TRBJ2-5; size: NA; D: NA; V: TRBV4-1; CDR3: CASSRREQETQYF; DNA: TGCGCCAGCAGCCGCAGGGAGCAAGAGACCCAGTACTTC
J: TRBJ2-3; size: many; D: NA; V: TRBV5-1; CDR3: CASRFRGFDTDTQYF; DNA: TGCGCCAGCAGGTTCAGGGGTTTCGATACGGATACGCAGTATTTT
J: TRBJ2-1; size: NA; D: TRBD2; V: TRBV28; CDR3: CASRPGTSLYEQFF; DNA: TGTGCCAGCAGACCCGGGACTAGCTTATATGAGCAGTTCTTC
J: TRBJ2-7; size: NA; D: TRBD2; V: TRBV27; CDR3: CASSSNSGIYEQYF; DNA: TGTGCCAGCAGTTCAAATAGCGGGATCTACGAGCAGTACTTC
J: TRBJ2-5; size: NA; D: NA; V: TRBV7-5; CDR3: CVRSPGTKTWETQYF; DNA: TGTGTCAGAAGCCCGGGGACTAAAACGTGGGAGACCCAGTACTTC
J: TRBJ2-7; size: NA; D: NA; V: TRBV30; CDR3: CAWNSGHVFYEQYF; DNA: TGTGCCTGGAACTCGGGACACGTCTTCTACGAGCAGTACTTC
J: TRBJ2-1; size: NA; D: NA; V: TRBV5-1; CDR3: CASSTSTSSYNEQFF; DNA: TGCGCCAGCAGCACATCTACGAGCTCCTACAATGAGCAGTTCTTC
J: TRBJ2-6; size: NA; D: NA; V: TRBV27; CDR3: CASSLSLPDSGANVLTF; DNA: TGTGCCAGCAGTTTATCCCTCCCCGACTCTGGGGCCAACGTCCTGACTTTC
J: TRBJ2-1; size: NA; D: TRBD1; V: TRBV5-6; CDR3: CASSFSDRGSNEQFF; DNA: TGTGCCAGCAGCTTTTCGGACAGGGGGTCCAATGAGCAGTTCTTC
J: TRBJ1-5; size: NA; D: NA; V: TRBV5-6; CDR3: CASSFRDGTNQPQHF; DNA: TGTGCCAGCAGCTTCCGAGACGGAACTAATCAGCCCCAGCATTTT
J: TRBJ2-7; size: few; D: NA; V: TRBV4-2; CDR3: CASSQFPGIGEQYF; DNA: TGTGCCAGCAGCCAATTTCCCGGGATAGGGGAGCAGTACTTC
J: TRBJ2-5; size: few; D: NA; V: TRBV29-1; CDR3: CSARVGAETQYF; DNA: TGCAGCGCTCGAGTAGGCGCGGAGACCCAGTACTTC
J: TRBJ2-7; size: NA; D: NA; V: TRBV5-1; CDR3: CASSLGAGTEQYF; DNA: TGCGCCAGCAGCTTGGGTGCAGGTACGGAGCAGTACTTC
J: TRBJ2-7; size: NA; D: TRBD1; V: TRBV28; CDR3: CASSSTGQNLYEQYF; DNA: TGTGCCAGCAGTTCTACGGGACAGAACTTATACGAGCAGTACTTC
J: TRBJ2-5; size: NA; D: TRBD2; V: TRBV7-2; CDR3: CASSLAGEGETQYF; DNA: TGTGCCAGCAGCTTAGCAGGGGAGGGGGAGACCCAGTACTTC
J: TRBJ2-1; size: NA; D: TRBD2; V: TRBV5-8; CDR3: CARSLGSSGRGYNEQFF; DNA: TGTGCCCGCAGCTTGGGTTCTAGCGGGAGGGGATACAATGAGCAGTTCTTC
J: TRBJ1-1; size: many; D: NA; V: TRBV19; CDR3: CASALLGNTEAFF; DNA: TGTGCCAGTGCTCTACTTGGGAACACTGAAGCTTTCTTT
J: TRBJ2-1; size: NA; D: NA; V: TRBV5-1; CDR3: CASSPLADEQFF; DNA: TGCGCCAGCAGCCCTCTCGCGGATGAGCAGTTCTTC
J: TRBJ2-1; size: NA; D: TRBD1; V: TRBV19; CDR3: CASSIDAGTGGYNEQFF; DNA: TGTGCCAGTAGTATTGATGCCGGGACAGGGGGCTACAATGAGCAGTTCTTC
J: TRBJ2-3; size: NA; D: NA; V: TRBV6-5; CDR3: CASSYDGSQDTQYF; DNA: TGTGCCAGCAGTTATGACGGGAGTCAAGATACGCAGTATTTT
J: TRBJ2-3; size: NA; D: NA; V: TRBV7-2; CDR3: CASSPARRILTDTQYF; DNA: TGTGCCAGCAGCCCCGCCCGGCGGATCCTCACAGATACGCAGTATTTT
J: TRBJ2-5; size: few; D: NA; V: TRBV5-6; CDR3: CASSWAGVAETQYF; DNA: TGTGCCAGCAGCTGGGCAGGAGTTGCTGAGACCCAGTACTTC
J: TRBJ2-3; size: NA; D: NA; V: TRBV5-4; CDR3: CASSLLGTDTQYF; DNA: TGTGCCAGCAGCTTGCTAGGTACAGATACGCAGTATTTT
J: TRBJ1-4; size: NA; D: TRBD1; V: TRBV6-5; CDR3: CASTDRRDEKLFF; DNA: TGTGCCAGCACGGACAGGCGAGATGAAAAACTGTTTTTT
J: TRBJ2-7; size: NA; D: TRBD1; V: TRBV28; CDR3: CASSGDRGLNEQYF; DNA: TGTGCCAGCAGTGGGGACAGGGGTCTAAACGAGCAGTACTTC
J: TRBJ2-1; size: NA; D: TRBD2; V: TRBV9; CDR3: CASSVVAGGPRYNEQFF; DNA: TGTGCCAGCAGCGTAGTTGCGGGAGGGCCGCGGTACAATGAGCAGTTCTTC
J: TRBJ2-1; size: NA; D: TRBD1; V: TRBV7-3; CDR3: CASSNPGQGSGNEQFF; DNA: TGTGCCAGCAGCAACCCGGGACAGGGATCGGGCAATGAGCAGTTCTTC
J: TRBJ2-7; size: NA; D: TRBD1; V: TRBV28; CDR3: CASSFNRDSHEQYF; DNA: TGTGCCAGCAGTTTCAACCGGGACAGCCACGAGCAGTACTTC
J: TRBJ1-1; size: NA; D: NA; V: TRBV28; CDR3: CASSLSRVRGTEAFF; DNA: TGTGCCAGCAGTTTATCCCGGGTCCGGGGCACTGAAGCTTTCTTT
J: TRBJ1-4; size: NA; D: NA; V: TRBV4-2; CDR3: CASSQGWGPPRATNEKLFF; DNA: TGTGCCAGCAGCCAAGGGTGGGGCCCACCCAGAGCAACTAATGAAAAACTGTTTTTT
J: TRBJ1-1; size: few; D: NA; V: TRBV25-1; CDR3: CASSDQWRGAEAFF; DNA: TGTGCCAGCAGTGATCAATGGAGGGGGGCTGAAGCTTTCTTT
J: TRBJ2-7; size: NA; D: NA; V: TRBV4-1; CDR3: CASSQDKGTLSSYEQYF; DNA: TGCGCCAGCAGCCAAGATAAGGGAACTCTGTCCTCCTACGAGCAGTACTTC
J: TRBJ1-4; size: NA; D: NA; V: TRBV27; CDR3: CASSFRQAENEKLFF; DNA: TGTGCCAGCAGTTTTCGCCAGGCCGAGAATGAAAAACTGTTTTTT
J: TRBJ2-7; size: NA; D: TRBD1; V: TRBV10-3; CDR3: CAISEGLRRGPQKPYEQYF; DNA: TGTGCCATCAGTGAGGGTTTGCGCAGGGGGCCCCAGAAACCCTACGAGCAGTACTTC
J: TRBJ2-2; size: NA; D: TRBD1; V: TRBV11-2; CDR3: CASSYRTGSSGELFF; DNA: TGTGCCAGCAGCTATAGGACAGGGAGTTCAGGGGAGCTGTTTTTT